Listed below are T cell receptor beta chains from one sample, sequenced in a study of radiation and T cells in renal cell carcinoma. TCRdb's copy holds only in-frame clones and misses some; the assay was immunoSEQ multiplex PCR. The sample yields tens of thousands of clones, less than 85% seen once. This specimen consisted of blood, obtained from a patient whose treatment included radiotherapy and nephrectomy. Receptors originate from a woman aged 70 to 79 with renal cell carcinoma. Both conserved end residues are part of each CDR3. Each record gives: CDR3 length, D gene, V gene, J gene, clone size, CDR3 protein, CDR3 DNA. The D gene is left open where the match is weak. Only some rows state a clone size, as once, few, many or a class for expanded clones.

13	TRBD2	TRBV11-3	TRBJ2-5	.	CASSLGLGRAQYF	TGTGCCAGCAGCTTAGGACTAGGGAGGGCCCAGTACTTC
15	.	TRBV5-6	TRBJ1-5	.	CASSLGQTLNQPQHF	TGTGCCAGCAGCTTGGGGCAGACCCTGAATCAGCCCCAGCATTTT
13	TRBD1	TRBV29-1	TRBJ1-1	.	CSVGQGGSTEAFF	TGCAGCGTTGGACAGGGGGGTAGCACTGAAGCTTTCTTT
16	.	TRBV19	TRBJ2-7	.	CASSIGFRDSTYEQYF	TGTGCCAGTAGTATAGGGTTCCGGGACTCAACCTACGAGCAGTACTTC
15	.	TRBV15	TRBJ2-1	.	CATSTTARNYNEQFF	TGTGCCACCAGCACAACAGCGAGAAACTACAATGAGCAGTTCTTC
16	TRBD1	TRBV19	TRBJ1-1	few	CASSDGQGFMNTEAFF	TGTGCCAGTAGCGACGGACAGGGATTCATGAACACTGAAGCTTTCTTT
13	.	TRBV5-6	TRBJ1-1	.	CASTVRLNTEAFF	TGTGCCAGCACGGTACGTTTGAACACTGAAGCTTTCTTT
14	TRBD1	TRBV2	TRBJ2-2	.	CASRRDRGTGELFF	TGTGCCAGCAGACGGGACAGGGGCACCGGGGAGCTGTTTTTT
13	.	TRBV5-4	TRBJ2-5	.	CASSLRGEETQYF	TGTGCCAGCAGCTTGCGCGGGGAAGAGACCCAGTACTTC
13	TRBD1	TRBV29-1	TRBJ1-1	.	CSVEGGGNTEAFF	TGCAGCGTTGAAGGAGGGGGCAACACTGAAGCTTTCTTT
14	TRBD1	TRBV5-1	TRBJ2-7	once	CASSFTGGQYEQYF	TGCGCCAGCAGTTTTACAGGGGGCCAATACGAGCAGTACTTC
13	.	TRBV6-1	TRBJ2-3	.	CASSEGSTDTQYF	TGTGCCAGCAGTGAGGGCAGCACAGATACGCAGTATTTT
12	.	TRBV21-1	TRBJ2-4	once	CAIKEGKNIQYF	TGTGCCATAAAGGAGGGCAAAAACATTCAGTACTTC
11	.	TRBV20-1	TRBJ1-2	.	CSARGFEGYTF	TGCAGTGCTAGGGGGTTCGAGGGCTACACCTTC
14	TRBD1	TRBV5-1	TRBJ1-4	.	CASSRGQANEKLFF	TGCGCCAGCAGCCGCGGACAGGCGAATGAAAAACTGTTTTTT
14	.	TRBV7-9	TRBJ1-2	.	CASSAIRDDSGYTF	TGTGCCAGCAGCGCAATCCGGGACGACAGTGGCTACACCTTC
13	.	TRBV7-9	TRBJ2-1	.	CASSLEGVNEQFF	TGTGCCAGCAGCTTAGAGGGGGTCAATGAGCAGTTCTTC
13	.	TRBV5-1	TRBJ2-2	.	CASSLKGPGELFF	TGCGCCAGCAGCTTGAAGGGGCCCGGGGAGCTGTTTTTT
17	.	TRBV2	TRBJ1-1	.	CARNSDFYRQDSAEAFF	TGTGCCAGGAATTCGGACTTTTACCGGCAAGATTCCGCTGAAGCTTTCTTT
13	.	TRBV5-1	TRBJ2-3	.	CASSGQGGDTQYF	TGCGCCAGCAGCGGACAGGGAGGGGATACGCAGTATTTT
12	.	TRBV30	TRBJ1-2	.	CAWSGGNYGYTF	TGTGCCTGGAGCGGCGGGAACTATGGCTACACCTTC
15	.	TRBV19	TRBJ1-2	.	CASIKDSASNYGYTF	TGTGCCAGTATTAAGGACTCTGCTTCTAACTATGGCTACACCTTC
11	.	TRBV6-5	TRBJ1-1	.	CASKESYEAFF	TGTGCCAGCAAGGAAAGCTATGAAGCTTTCTTT
15	.	TRBV6-5	TRBJ1-5	few	CASSYGPGDGQPQHF	TGTGCCAGCAGTTACGGTCCAGGGGACGGACAGCCCCAGCATTTT
13	.	TRBV6-1	TRBJ2-7	few	CASSELPIAEQYF	TGTGCCAGCAGTGAACTACCCATTGCGGAGCAGTACTTC
15	.	TRBV9	TRBJ2-1	.	CASSPQGGDYNEQFF	TGTGCCAGCAGCCCACAGGGGGGGGACTACAATGAGCAGTTCTTC
13	.	TRBV19	TRBJ1-2	.	CASSIFREFGYTF	TGTGCCAGTAGTATTTTCAGGGAATTTGGCTACACCTTC
15	.	TRBV19	TRBJ1-1	.	CASSTTGIMGTEAFF	TGTGCCAGTAGTACTACAGGGATAATGGGCACTGAAGCTTTCTTT
16	TRBD1	TRBV6-6	TRBJ1-5	.	CASSYQGAGSNQPQHF	TGTGCCAGCAGTTACCAGGGGGCTGGAAGCAATCAGCCCCAGCATTTT
17	TRBD1	TRBV10-3	TRBJ2-6	.	CAISTGTGGSGANVLTF	TGTGCCATCAGTACCGGGACAGGGGGTTCTGGGGCCAACGTCCTGACTTTC
14	.	TRBV19	TRBJ1-1	.	CASSPGLGLNEAFF	TGTGCCAGTAGCCCAGGGCTTGGACTAAATGAAGCTTTCTTT
17	.	TRBV5-6	TRBJ1-3	.	CASSLVGGSDSGNTIYF	TGTGCCAGCAGCTTGGTAGGCGGCAGCGACTCTGGAAACACCATATATTTT
19	.	TRBV2	TRBJ2-1	.	CASSGTPRKGPKGKNEQFF	TGTGCCAGCAGTGGTACTCCACGCAAGGGACCAAAGGGGAAGAATGAGCAGTTCTTC